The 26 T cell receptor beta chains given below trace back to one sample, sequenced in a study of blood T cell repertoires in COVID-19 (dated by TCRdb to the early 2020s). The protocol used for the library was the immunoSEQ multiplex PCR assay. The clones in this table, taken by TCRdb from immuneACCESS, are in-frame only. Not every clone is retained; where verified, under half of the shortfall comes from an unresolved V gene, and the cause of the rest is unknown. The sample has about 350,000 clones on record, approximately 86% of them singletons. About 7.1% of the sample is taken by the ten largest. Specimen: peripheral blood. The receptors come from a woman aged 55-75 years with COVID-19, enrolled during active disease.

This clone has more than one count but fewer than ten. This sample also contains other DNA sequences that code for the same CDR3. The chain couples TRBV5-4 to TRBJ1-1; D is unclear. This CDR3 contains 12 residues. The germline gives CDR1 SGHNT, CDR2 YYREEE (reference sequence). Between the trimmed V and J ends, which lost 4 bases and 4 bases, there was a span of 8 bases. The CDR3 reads CASSPEGTEAFF. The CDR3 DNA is TGTGCCAGCAGCCCTGAGGGCACTGAAGCTTTCTTT.

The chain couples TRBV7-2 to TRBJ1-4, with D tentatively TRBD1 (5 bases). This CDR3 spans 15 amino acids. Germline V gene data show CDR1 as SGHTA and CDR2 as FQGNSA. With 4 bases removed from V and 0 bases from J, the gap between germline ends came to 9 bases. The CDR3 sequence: CASSWRQSTNEKLFF. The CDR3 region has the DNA TGTGCCAGCAGCTGGAGACAGTCAACTAATGAAAAACTGTTTTTT. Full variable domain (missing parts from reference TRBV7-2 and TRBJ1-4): GAGVSQSPSNKVTEKGKDVELRCDPISGHTALYWYRQSLGQGLEFLIYFQGNSAPDKSGLPSDRFSAERTGGSVSTLTIQRTQQEDSAVYLCASSWRQSTNEKLFFGSGTQLSVL.

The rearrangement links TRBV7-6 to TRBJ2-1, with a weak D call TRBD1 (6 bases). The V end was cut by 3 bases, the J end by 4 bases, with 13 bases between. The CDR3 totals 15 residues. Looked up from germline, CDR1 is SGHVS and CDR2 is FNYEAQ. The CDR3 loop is CASSFSAGQYNEQFF. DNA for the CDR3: TGTGCCAGCAGCTTTAGCGCCGGACAGTACAATGAGCAGTTCTTC.

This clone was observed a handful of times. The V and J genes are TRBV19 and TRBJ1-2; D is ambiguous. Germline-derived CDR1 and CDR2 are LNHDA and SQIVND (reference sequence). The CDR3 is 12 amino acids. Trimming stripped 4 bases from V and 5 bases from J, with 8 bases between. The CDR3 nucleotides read TGTGCCAGTAGTAGGGAGGAATATGGCTACACCTTC. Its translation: CASSREEYGYTF.

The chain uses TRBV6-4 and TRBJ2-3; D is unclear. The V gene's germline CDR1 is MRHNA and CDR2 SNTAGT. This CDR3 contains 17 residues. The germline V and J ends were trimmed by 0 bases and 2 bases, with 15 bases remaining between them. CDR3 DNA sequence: TGTGCCAGCAGTGACTCTTTCGGGTCCGGATTCACAGATACGCAGTATTTT. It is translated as CASSDSFGSGFTDTQYF.

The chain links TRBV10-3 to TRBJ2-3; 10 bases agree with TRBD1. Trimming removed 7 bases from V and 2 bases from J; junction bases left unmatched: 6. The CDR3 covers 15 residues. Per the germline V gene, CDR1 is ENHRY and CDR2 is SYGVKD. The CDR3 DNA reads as TGTGCCATCAATGGGGGACAGGGGTACACAGATACGCAGTATTTT. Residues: CAINGGQGYTDTQYF.

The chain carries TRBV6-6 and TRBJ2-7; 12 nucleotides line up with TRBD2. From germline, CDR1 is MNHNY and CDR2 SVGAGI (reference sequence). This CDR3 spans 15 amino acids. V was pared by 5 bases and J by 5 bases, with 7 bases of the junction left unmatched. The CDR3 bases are TGTGCCAGCAGTCCAACTAGCGGGGGGCGGGACGAGCAGTACTTC. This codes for CASSPTSGGRDEQYF.

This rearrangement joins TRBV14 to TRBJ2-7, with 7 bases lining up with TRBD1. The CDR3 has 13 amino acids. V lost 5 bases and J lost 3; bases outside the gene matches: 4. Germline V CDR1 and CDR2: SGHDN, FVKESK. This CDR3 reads CASSRQGDYEQYF. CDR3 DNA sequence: TGTGCCAGCAGCAGACAGGGCGACTACGAGCAGTACTTC. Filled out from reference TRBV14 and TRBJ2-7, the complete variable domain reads EAGVTQFPSHSVIEKGQTVTLRCDPISGHDNLYWYRRVMGKEIKFLLHFVKESKQDESGMPNNRFLAERTGGTYSTLKVQPAELEDSGVYFCASSRQGDYEQYFGPGTRLTVT.

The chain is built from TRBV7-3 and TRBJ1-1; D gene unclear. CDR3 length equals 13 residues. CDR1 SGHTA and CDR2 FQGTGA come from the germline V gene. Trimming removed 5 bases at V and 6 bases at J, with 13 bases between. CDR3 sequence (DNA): TGTGCCAGCAGCCCAGTTCTTGGTTCTGAAGCTTTCTTT. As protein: CASSPVLGSEAFF.

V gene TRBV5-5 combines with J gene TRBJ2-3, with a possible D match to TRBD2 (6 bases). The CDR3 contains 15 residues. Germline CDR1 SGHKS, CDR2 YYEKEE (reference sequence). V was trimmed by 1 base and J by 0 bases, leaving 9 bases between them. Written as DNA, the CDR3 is TGTGCCAGCAGCTTGTACGGGGGTAGCACAGATACGCAGTATTTT. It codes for CASSLYGGSTDTQYF.

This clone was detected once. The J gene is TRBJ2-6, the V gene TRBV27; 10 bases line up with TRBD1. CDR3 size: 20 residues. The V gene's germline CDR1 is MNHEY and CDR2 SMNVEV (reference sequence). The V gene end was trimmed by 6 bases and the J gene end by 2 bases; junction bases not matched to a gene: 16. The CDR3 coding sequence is TGTGCCAGCAGCCTGATCAGGGGGGACAGGGGAATTGCTGGGGCCAACGTCCTGACTTTC. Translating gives CASSLIRGDRGIAGANVLTF.

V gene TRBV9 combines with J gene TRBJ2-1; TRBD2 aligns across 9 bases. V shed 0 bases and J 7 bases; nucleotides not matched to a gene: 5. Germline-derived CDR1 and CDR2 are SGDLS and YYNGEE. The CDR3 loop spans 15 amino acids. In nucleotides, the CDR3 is TGTGCCAGCAGCGTAGGTGGCGGGGGGGCAAATGAGCAGTTCTTC. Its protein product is CASSVGGGGANEQFF.

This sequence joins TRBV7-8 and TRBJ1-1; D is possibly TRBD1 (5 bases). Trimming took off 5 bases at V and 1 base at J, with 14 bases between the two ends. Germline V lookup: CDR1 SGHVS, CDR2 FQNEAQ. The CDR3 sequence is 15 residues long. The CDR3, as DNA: TGTGCCAGCAGCCCGGAGCAGGGCAGGAACACTGAAGCTTTCTTT. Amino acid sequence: CASSPEQGRNTEAFF.

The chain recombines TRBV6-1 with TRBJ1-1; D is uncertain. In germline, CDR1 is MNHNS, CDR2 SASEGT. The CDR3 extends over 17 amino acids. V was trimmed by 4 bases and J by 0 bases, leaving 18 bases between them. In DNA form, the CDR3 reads TGTGCCAGCAGTGCCCCTGTGGGAGGACCTCTGAACACTGAAGCTTTCTTT. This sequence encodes CASSAPVGGPLNTEAFF.

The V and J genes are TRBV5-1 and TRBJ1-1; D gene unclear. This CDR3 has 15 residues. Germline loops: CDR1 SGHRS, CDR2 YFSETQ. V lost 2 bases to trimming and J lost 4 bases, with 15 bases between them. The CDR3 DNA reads TGCGCCAGCAGCTTACTACAGAGGACTGGCACTGAAGCTTTCTTT. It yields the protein CASSLLQRTGTEAFF.

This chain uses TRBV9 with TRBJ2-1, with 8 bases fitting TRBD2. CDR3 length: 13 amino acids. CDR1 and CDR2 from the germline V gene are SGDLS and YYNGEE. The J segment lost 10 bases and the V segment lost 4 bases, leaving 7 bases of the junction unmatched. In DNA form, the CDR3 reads TGTGCCAGCAGCCTCGGGGGGGCCAGAGAGCAGTTCTTC. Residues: CASSLGGAREQFF.

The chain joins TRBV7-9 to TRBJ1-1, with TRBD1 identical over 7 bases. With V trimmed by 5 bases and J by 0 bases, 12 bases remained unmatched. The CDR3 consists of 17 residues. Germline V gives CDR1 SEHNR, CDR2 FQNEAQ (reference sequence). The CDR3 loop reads CASSPKSGGQMNTEAFF. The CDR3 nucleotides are TGTGCCAGCAGCCCTAAAAGCGGGGGACAGATGAACACTGAAGCTTTCTTT. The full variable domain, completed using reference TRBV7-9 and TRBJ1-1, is DTGVSQNPRHKITKRGQNVTFRCDPISEHNRLYWYRQTLGQGPEFLTYFQNEAQLEKSRLLSDRFSAERPKGSFSTLEIQRTEQGDSAMYLCASSPKSGGQMNTEAFFGQGTRLTVV.

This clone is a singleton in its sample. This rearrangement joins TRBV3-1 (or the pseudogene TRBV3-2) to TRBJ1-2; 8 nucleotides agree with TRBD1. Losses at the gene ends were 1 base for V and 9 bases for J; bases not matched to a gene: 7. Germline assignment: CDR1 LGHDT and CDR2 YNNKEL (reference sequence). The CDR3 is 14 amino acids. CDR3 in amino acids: CASSQGAGGGSYTF. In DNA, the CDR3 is TGTGCCAGCAGCCAAGGGGCAGGGGGCGGTAGCTACACCTTC.

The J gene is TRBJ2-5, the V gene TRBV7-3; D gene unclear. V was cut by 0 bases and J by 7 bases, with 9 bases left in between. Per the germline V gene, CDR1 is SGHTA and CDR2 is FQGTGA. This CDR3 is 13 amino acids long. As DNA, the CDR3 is TGTGCCAGCAGCTTAACGGTTTCGGGGACCCAGTACTTC. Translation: CASSLTVSGTQYF.

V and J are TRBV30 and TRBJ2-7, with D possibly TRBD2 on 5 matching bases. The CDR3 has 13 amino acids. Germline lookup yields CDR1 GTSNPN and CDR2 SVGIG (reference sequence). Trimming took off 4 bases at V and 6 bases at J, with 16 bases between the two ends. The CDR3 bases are TGTGCCTGGACGCAACCGGGAAAGAGCGAGCAGTACTTC. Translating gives CAWTQPGKSEQYF.

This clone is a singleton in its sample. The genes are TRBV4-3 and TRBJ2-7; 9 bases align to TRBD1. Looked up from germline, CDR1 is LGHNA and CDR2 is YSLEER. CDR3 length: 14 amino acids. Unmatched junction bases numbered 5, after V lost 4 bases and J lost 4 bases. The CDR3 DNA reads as TGCGCCAGCAGCCTCCGGGACAGGGAGTACGAGCAGTACTTC. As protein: CASSLRDREYEQYF.

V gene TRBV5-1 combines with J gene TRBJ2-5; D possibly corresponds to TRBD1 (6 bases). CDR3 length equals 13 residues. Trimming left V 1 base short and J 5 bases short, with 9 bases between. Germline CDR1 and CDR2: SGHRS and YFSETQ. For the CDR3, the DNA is TGCGCCAGCAGCTTGCAGGGGTGGGAGACCCAGTACTTC. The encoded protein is CASSLQGWETQYF.

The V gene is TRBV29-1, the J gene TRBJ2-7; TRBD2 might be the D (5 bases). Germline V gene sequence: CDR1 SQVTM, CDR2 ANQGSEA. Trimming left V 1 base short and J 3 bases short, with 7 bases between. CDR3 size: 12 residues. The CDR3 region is CSVEVGSYEQYF. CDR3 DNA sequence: TGCAGCGTTGAAGTGGGGAGCTACGAGCAGTACTTC.

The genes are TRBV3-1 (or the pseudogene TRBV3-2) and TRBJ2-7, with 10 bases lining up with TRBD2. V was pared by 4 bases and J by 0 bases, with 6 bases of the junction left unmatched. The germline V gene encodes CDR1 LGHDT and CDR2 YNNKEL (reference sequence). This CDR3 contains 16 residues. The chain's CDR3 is CASSLLAGGPSYEQYF. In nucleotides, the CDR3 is TGTGCCAGCAGCCTATTAGCGGGGGGCCCCTCCTACGAGCAGTACTTC.

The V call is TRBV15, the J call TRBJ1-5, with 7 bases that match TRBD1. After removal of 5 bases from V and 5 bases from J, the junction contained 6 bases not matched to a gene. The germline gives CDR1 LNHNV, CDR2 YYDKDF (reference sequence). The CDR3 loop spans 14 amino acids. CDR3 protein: CATSAYRGHQPQHF. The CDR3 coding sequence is TGTGCCACCAGCGCCTACAGGGGACATCAGCCCCAGCATTTT.

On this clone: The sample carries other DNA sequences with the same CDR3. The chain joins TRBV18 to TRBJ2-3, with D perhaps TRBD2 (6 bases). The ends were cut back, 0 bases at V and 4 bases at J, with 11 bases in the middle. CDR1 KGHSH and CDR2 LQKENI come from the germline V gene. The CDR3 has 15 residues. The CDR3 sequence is CASSPPTGGADTQYF. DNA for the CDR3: TGTGCCAGCTCACCACCGACCGGGGGAGCAGATACGCAGTATTTT.